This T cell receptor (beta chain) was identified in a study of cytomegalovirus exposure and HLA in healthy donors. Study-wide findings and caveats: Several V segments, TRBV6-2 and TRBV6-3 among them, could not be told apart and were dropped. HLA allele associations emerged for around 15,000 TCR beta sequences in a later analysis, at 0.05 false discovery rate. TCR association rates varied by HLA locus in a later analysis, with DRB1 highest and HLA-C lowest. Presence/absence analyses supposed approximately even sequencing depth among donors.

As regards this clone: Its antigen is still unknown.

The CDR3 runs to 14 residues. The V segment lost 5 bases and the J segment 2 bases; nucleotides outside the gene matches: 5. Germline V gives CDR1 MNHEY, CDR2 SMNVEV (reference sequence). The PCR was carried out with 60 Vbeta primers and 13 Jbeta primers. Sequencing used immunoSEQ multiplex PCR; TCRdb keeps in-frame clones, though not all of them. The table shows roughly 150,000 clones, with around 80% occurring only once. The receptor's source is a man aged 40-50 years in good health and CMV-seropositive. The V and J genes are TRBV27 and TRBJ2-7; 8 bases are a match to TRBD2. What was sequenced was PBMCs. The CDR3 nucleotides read TGTGCCAGCAGTCCCAACGGGAGGGCCTACGAGCAGTACTTC. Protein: CASSPNGRAYEQYF.